A selection of T cell receptor beta chains follows, all from one sample in a study of blood T cell repertoires in COVID-19. Sequencing used immunoSEQ multiplex PCR; TCRdb keeps in-frame clones, though not all of them. The sample contains fewer than 20,000 clones, just over 90% of which appear only once. Input material: peripheral blood. These receptor sequences come from a human donor in a cohort sampled during active COVID-19. CDR3s include the opening cysteine and the closing phenylalanine or tryptophan. D genes are given only for firm matches. Expanded clones are given a class, and other clones once, few, many or no size at all.

j_call	v_call	clone_size	d_call	cdr3_aa	cdr3_nt
TRBJ2-1	TRBV10-3	NA	TRBD2	CAISLMLGTSGSYNEQFF	TGTGCCATCAGCCTAATGCTTGGGACTAGCGGCTCCTACAATGAGCAGTTCTTC
TRBJ2-3	TRBV7-3	once	NA	CASSLTVGQGSDTQYF	TGTGCCAGCAGCTTAACGGTAGGCCAGGGATCAGATACGCAGTATTTT
TRBJ1-2	TRBV12-3/TRBV12-4	NA	NA	CASSLGGNYGYTF	TGTGCCAGCAGTTTAGGAGGGAACTATGGCTACACCTTC
TRBJ2-6	TRBV5-6	NA	NA	CASSPSGQGANVLTF	TGTGCCAGCAGTCCAAGCGGACAGGGGGCCAACGTCCTGACTTTC
TRBJ1-2	TRBV27	NA	TRBD1	CASSLRALPGQGWNYGYTF	TGTGCCAGCAGTTTGCGAGCACTACCGGGACAGGGTTGGAACTATGGCTACACCTTC
TRBJ2-6	TRBV19	NA	NA	CASSTVSGANVLTF	TGTGCCAGTAGTACTGTATCTGGGGCCAACGTCCTGACTTTC
TRBJ2-1	TRBV11-3	NA	NA	CASSLPPGYEQFF	TGTGCCAGCAGCTTACCCCCGGGGTATGAGCAGTTCTTC
TRBJ2-7	TRBV7-2	NA	TRBD2	CASSLDSAGGSYEQYF	TGTGCCAGCAGCTTAGATTCGGCGGGAGGATCCTACGAGCAGTACTTC
TRBJ1-1	TRBV6-6	NA	TRBD1	CASEGTGNMNTEAFF	TGTGCTAGTGAGGGGACAGGGAACATGAACACTGAAGCTTTCTTT
TRBJ1-2	TRBV5-4	NA	NA	CASSLAGPGNYGYTF	TGTGCCAGCAGCTTGGCGGGTCCGGGAAACTATGGCTACACCTTC
TRBJ1-6	TRBV25-1	NA	NA	CASSEFSGEDSPLHF	TGTGCCAGCAGTGAATTTTCCGGAGAGGATTCACCCCTCCACTTT
TRBJ1-4	TRBV7-9	NA	TRBD1	CASSPRQGNEKLFF	TGTGCCAGCAGCCCCCGACAGGGAAATGAAAAACTGTTTTTT
TRBJ2-4	TRBV12-2	NA	NA	CASRFSLPLAKNIQYF	TGTGCAAGTCGCTTTTCCCTCCCCTTAGCCAAAAACATTCAGTACTTC
TRBJ1-3	TRBV13	once	NA	CASSFSGTRISGNTIYF	TGTGCCAGCAGCTTCTCCGGGACAAGGATTTCTGGAAACACCATATATTTT
TRBJ1-5	TRBV6-2/TRBV6-3	NA	TRBD1	CASSSRTGGTQPQHF	TGTGCCAGCAGTTCCCGGACAGGGGGTACTCAGCCCCAGCATTTT
TRBJ2-3	TRBV30	NA	TRBD1	CAWSNTGDTDTQYF	TGTGCCTGGAGTAATACAGGGGACACAGATACGCAGTATTTT
TRBJ1-2	TRBV19	NA	NA	CASSSTGFFGYTF	TGTGCCAGTAGTTCCACAGGGTTCTTTGGCTACACCTTC
TRBJ2-4	TRBV9	NA	NA	CASSGSGAKNIQYF	TGTGCCAGCAGCGGGTCAGGTGCCAAAAACATTCAGTACTTC
TRBJ1-4	TRBV9	NA	NA	CASSDRDTEGKLFF	TGTGCCAGCAGCGACCGGGACACCGAGGGAAAACTGTTTTTT
TRBJ2-1	TRBV6-2/TRBV6-3	NA	TRBD2	CASSYWPSGGRYEQFF	TGTGCCAGCAGTTACTGGCCTAGCGGGGGACGCTATGAGCAGTTCTTC
TRBJ2-1	TRBV28	NA	NA	CASRLGTTGGSYNEQFF	TGTGCCAGCAGACTTGGGACGACAGGTGGGTCCTACAATGAGCAGTTCTTC
TRBJ1-2	TRBV6-1	NA	NA	CASSEAGRDNGYGYTF	TGTGCCAGCAGTGAAGCAGGCCGGGACAATGGCTATGGCTACACCTTC
TRBJ1-3	TRBV6-6	once	NA	CASSYSGGLSGNTIYF	TGTGCCAGCAGTTACTCGGGAGGACTCTCTGGAAACACCATATATTTT
TRBJ2-3	TRBV5-1	NA	TRBD1	CASSFQDRGGTDTQYF	TGCGCCAGCAGCTTCCAGGACAGGGGAGGCACAGATACGCAGTATTTT
TRBJ2-7	TRBV10-2	once	TRBD2	CASSELDSGSHEQYF	TGCGCCAGCAGTGAGTTGGATAGCGGGAGCCACGAGCAGTACTTC
TRBJ2-1	TRBV29-1	NA	NA	CSVAEGGGGNEQFF	TGCAGCGTTGCGGAGGGGGGAGGGGGCAATGAGCAGTTCTTC
TRBJ1-3	TRBV4-1	NA	TRBD1	CASSQRDRENTIYF	TGCGCCAGCAGCCAACGCGACAGGGAAAACACCATATATTTT
TRBJ2-3	TRBV11-3	NA	TRBD2	CASSPRLAGTEDTQYF	TGTGCCAGCAGCCCGAGACTAGCGGGCACGGAAGATACGCAGTATTTT
TRBJ2-3	TRBV7-2	NA	TRBD1	CASSLYPPETGLDTQYF	TGTGCCAGCAGCTTATATCCCCCGGAGACAGGGTTAGATACGCAGTATTTT
TRBJ1-1	TRBV30	NA	NA	CAWRAGNAEAFF	TGTGCCTGGAGGGCAGGCAACGCTGAAGCTTTCTTT
TRBJ1-5	TRBV19	NA	TRBD1	CASSTSGPGQRTSNQPQHF	TGTGCCAGTAGTACATCAGGCCCGGGACAGCGAACCAGCAATCAGCCCCAGCATTTT
TRBJ2-1	TRBV7-2	NA	NA	CASSFSVSNEQFF	TGTGCCAGCAGCTTTTCTGTTAGTAATGAGCAGTTCTTC
TRBJ1-1	TRBV4-2	NA	TRBD1	CASSQRQGIATEAFF	TGTGCCAGCAGCCAACGACAGGGGATCGCCACTGAAGCTTTCTTT
TRBJ1-1	TRBV5-1	NA	NA	CASSLEQITEAFF	TGCGCCAGCAGCTTGGAACAGATTACTGAAGCTTTCTTT
TRBJ2-7	TRBV9	NA	TRBD2	CASSARILRGPSGRLGEQYF	TGTGCCAGCAGCGCCCGAATCCTCCGAGGGCCTAGCGGGAGGTTGGGTGAGCAGTACTTC
TRBJ2-1	TRBV9	NA	TRBD2	CASSPKAGVGNEQFF	TGTGCCAGCAGCCCCAAGGCGGGAGTCGGCAATGAGCAGTTCTTC
TRBJ2-3	TRBV6-4	NA	NA	CASSVGPGDTQYF	TGTGCCAGCAGCGTCGGCCCCGGGGATACGCAGTATTTT
TRBJ1-6	TRBV29-1	NA	TRBD1	CSAGQGADSPLHF	TGCAGCGCCGGACAGGGGGCCGATTCACCCCTCCACTTT
TRBJ2-7	TRBV27	NA	NA	CASSLSGFGFAYEQYF	TGTGCCAGCAGTTTATCAGGTTTCGGGTTTGCCTACGAGCAGTACTTC
TRBJ2-1	TRBV10-3	NA	TRBD2	CAISEPGLANNEQFF	TGTGCCATCAGTGAGCCGGGACTAGCGAACAATGAGCAGTTCTTC
TRBJ2-1	TRBV29-1	NA	NA	CSVTADRSLYNEQFF	TGCAGCGTCACCGCGGACAGAAGCTTATACAATGAGCAGTTCTTC
TRBJ2-7	TRBV6-1	few	NA	CASSEQTYEQYF	TGTGCCAGCAGTGAACAGACCTACGAGCAGTACTTC
TRBJ1-2	TRBV10-3	few	NA	CATAGGAEDYGYTF	TGTGCCACCGCCGGGGGGGCAGAAGACTATGGCTACACCTTC
TRBJ2-1	TRBV5-1	NA	TRBD2	CASSLASGATYNEQFF	TGCGCCAGCAGCTTGGCTAGCGGAGCCACCTACAATGAGCAGTTCTTC
TRBJ2-1	TRBV20-1	NA	NA	CSASEVGSFEQFF	TGCAGTGCTAGTGAGGTGGGCAGCTTTGAGCAGTTCTTC
TRBJ2-5	TRBV7-2	NA	TRBD2	CASSSRAGGMETQYF	TGTGCCAGCAGCTCAAGAGCGGGGGGGATGGAGACCCAGTACTTC
TRBJ2-1	TRBV19	once	TRBD1	CASSPRPGTAYNEQFF	TGTGCCAGTAGTCCCAGGCCAGGGACAGCCTACAATGAGCAGTTCTTC
TRBJ2-2	TRBV19	NA	TRBD1	CASSSPGGSGTGELFF	TGTGCCAGTAGTAGTCCAGGGGGAAGTGGAACCGGGGAGCTGTTTTTT
TRBJ2-1	TRBV6-2/TRBV6-3	NA	NA	CASSYSTADGLPSASYNEQFF	TGTGCCAGCAGTTACTCGACTGCCGACGGACTTCCTTCCGCCTCCTACAATGAGCAGTTCTTC
TRBJ2-5	TRBV28	NA	TRBD1	CASRGQGRSETQYF	TGTGCCAGCAGGGGACAGGGGCGTTCCGAGACCCAGTACTTC
TRBJ2-3	TRBV29-1	NA	NA	CSAQEGPGTQYF	TGCAGCGCACAGGAGGGACCAGGCACGCAGTATTTT
TRBJ2-1	TRBV6-2/TRBV6-3	NA	TRBD1	CASSWGTGAYNEQFF	TGTGCCAGCAGTTGGGGGACAGGAGCCTACAATGAGCAGTTCTTC
TRBJ2-3	TRBV11-3	NA	NA	CASSFSGLGTDTQYF	TGTGCCAGCAGCTTTAGCGGCCTCGGCACAGATACGCAGTATTTT